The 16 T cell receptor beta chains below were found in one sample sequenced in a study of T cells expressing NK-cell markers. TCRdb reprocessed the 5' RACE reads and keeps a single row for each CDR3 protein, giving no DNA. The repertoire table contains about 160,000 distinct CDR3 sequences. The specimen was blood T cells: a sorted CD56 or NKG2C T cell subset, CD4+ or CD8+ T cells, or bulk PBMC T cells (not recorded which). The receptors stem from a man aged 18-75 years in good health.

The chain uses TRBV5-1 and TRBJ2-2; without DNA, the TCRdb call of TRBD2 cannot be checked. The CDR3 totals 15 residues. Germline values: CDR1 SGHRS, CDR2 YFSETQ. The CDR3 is CASSLELGNTGELFF.

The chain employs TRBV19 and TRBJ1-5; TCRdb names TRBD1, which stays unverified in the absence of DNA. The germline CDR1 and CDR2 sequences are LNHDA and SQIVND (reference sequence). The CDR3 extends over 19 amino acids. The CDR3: CASTLGGIWREYSNQPQHF.

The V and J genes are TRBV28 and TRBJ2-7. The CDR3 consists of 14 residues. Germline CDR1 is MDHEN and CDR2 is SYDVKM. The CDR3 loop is CASSSQTETYEQYF. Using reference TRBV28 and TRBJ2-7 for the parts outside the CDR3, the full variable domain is DVKVTQSSRYLVKRTGEKVFLECVQDMDHENMFWYRQDPGLGLRLIYFSYDVKMKEKGDIPEGYSVSREKKERFSLILESASTNQTSMYLCASSSQTETYEQYFGPGTRLTVT.

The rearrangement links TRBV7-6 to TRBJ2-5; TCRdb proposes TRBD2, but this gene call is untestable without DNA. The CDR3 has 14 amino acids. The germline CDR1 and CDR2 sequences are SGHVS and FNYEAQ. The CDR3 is CASSFLDSKETQYF.

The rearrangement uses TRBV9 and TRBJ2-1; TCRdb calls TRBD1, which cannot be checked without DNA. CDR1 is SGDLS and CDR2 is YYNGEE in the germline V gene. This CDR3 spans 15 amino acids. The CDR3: CASSVGQDSYNEQFF.

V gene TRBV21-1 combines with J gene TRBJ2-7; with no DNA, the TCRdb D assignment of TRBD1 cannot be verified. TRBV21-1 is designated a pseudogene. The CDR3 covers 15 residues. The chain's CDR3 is CASSRLRDRAYEQYF.

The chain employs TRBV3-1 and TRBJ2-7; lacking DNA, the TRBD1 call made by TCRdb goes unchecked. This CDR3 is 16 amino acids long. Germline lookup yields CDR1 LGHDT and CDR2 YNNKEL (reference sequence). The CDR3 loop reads CASSQTDREETYEQYF.

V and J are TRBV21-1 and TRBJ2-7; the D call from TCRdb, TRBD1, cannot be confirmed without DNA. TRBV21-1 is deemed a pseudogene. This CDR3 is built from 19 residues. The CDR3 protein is CASSKEVRDRGRQAYEQYF.

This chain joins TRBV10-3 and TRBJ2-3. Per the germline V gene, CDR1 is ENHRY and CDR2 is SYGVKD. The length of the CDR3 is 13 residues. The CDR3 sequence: CAISELWTDTQYF.

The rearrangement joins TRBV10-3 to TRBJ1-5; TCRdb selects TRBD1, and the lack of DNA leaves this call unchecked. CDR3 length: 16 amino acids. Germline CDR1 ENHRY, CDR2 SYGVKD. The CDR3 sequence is CAISEPTGDSNQPQHF.

This CDR3 reads CASSLVGVTDTQYF. The chain links TRBV5-1 to TRBJ2-3. The CDR3 contains 14 residues. The germline V gene has CDR1 SGHRS and CDR2 YFSETQ.

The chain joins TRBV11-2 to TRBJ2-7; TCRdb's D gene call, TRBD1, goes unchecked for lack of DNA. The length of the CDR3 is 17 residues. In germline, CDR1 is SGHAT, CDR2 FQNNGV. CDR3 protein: CASSLSRGGQSSYEQYF.

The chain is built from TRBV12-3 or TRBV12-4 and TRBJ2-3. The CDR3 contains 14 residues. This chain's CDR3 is CASTLLASTDTQYF.

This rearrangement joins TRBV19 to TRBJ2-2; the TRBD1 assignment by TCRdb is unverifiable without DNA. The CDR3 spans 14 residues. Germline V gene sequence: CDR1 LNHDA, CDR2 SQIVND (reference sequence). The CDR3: CASTDRGSPGELFF.

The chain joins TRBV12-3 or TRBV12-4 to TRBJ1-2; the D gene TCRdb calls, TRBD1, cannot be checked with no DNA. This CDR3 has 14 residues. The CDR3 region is CASSSTGGAYGYTF.

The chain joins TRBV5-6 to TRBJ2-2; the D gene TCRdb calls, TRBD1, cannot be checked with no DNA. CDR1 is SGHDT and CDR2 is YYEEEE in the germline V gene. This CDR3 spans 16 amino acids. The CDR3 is CASSPGQGAYGGELFF.